This T cell receptor (beta chain) was sequenced in a study of T-cell memory formation after mild COVID-19. Germline V gene data show CDR1 as MGHDK and CDR2 as SYGVNS. The CDR3 loop spans 13 amino acids. Trimming removed 5 bases from V and 4 bases from J, with 11 bases in between. This clonotype has only a few counts. One entry per CDR3 protein, called by TCRdb with MiXCR from the 5' RACE reads. Of 65,000 to 90,000 distinct CDR3 sequences listed, about 15% are singletons. This TCR was sampled from an adult woman who had mild COVID-19 (a few samples of this study predate the infection). Cell type and time point are not known. The sample taken for sequencing was PBMCs or a T cell subset sorted from them (not recorded which). This chain connects TRBV25-1 to TRBJ1-1; unclear D gene. The CDR3 protein is CASSHGPATEAFF. CDR3 nucleotide sequence: TGTGCCAGCAGTCACGGCCCGGCCACTGAAGCTTTCTTT.